The 18 T cell receptor beta chains below all came from one sample that was sequenced in a study of STAT5B mutations in CD4+ large granular lymphocyte leukemia (dated by TCRdb to 2021 to 2024). The library relied on the immunoSEQ multiplex PCR assay. Here the immuneACCESS table is served through TCRdb, limited to in-frame sequences with V and J called. Missing clones are a known gap in these copies; in checked studies unresolved V genes cover under half, and the rest lacks a known reason. Present in this sample are tens of thousands of clones, roughly three quarters of which were seen just once. About 6% of the sample comes from the top ten. Source material: CD4+ T cells from blood buffy coats. The origin of the receptors is a human donor in good health.

The gene calls are TRBV14 and TRBJ1-4, with D tentatively TRBD1 (5 bases). Germline values: CDR1 SGHDN, CDR2 FVKESK. CDR3 length equals 15 residues. The V end was cut by 3 bases, the J end by 7 bases, with 15 bases between. The DNA of the CDR3 is TGTGCCAGCAGCCAGTTAGGGGAGGTCGGTGAAAAACTGTTTTTT. Amino acid sequence: CASSQLGEVGEKLFF.

The CDR3 DNA is TGTGCCAGCAAATTCAACACCGGGGAGCTGTTTTTT. Amino acids: CASKFNTGELFF. The chain combines TRBV7-2 with TRBJ2-2; D remains ambiguous. The V end lost 7 bases, the J end lost 2 bases, and 5 bases lay between the germline ends. In germline, CDR1 is SGHTA, CDR2 FQGNSA. The CDR3 length is 12 residues.

This rearrangement joins TRBV19 to TRBJ1-3; a weak D match, TRBD1 (6 bases). This CDR3 region has 14 residues. CDR1 and CDR2 from the germline V gene are LNHDA and SQIVND (reference sequence). Trimming stripped 7 bases from V and 0 bases from J, with 10 bases between. Here the CDR3 DNA reads TGTGCCAGTACGAGGGGGGGCTCTGGAAACACCATATATTTT. This sequence encodes CASTRGGSGNTIYF.

This chain joins TRBV7-2 and TRBJ1-4; D is unclear. V dropped 5 bases and J dropped 8 bases, with 12 bases sitting between them. Germline loops: CDR1 SGHTA, CDR2 FQGNSA. The CDR3 is 13 amino acids. CDR3 DNA: TGTGCCAGCAGCCCCACCGTAGGGGAAAAACTGTTTTTT. Its translation is CASSPTVGEKLFF. Full variable domain (remainder filled in from reference TRBV7-2 and TRBJ1-4): GAGVSQSPSNKVTEKGKDVELRCDPISGHTALYWYRQSLGQGLEFLIYFQGNSAPDKSGLPSDRFSAERTGGSVSTLTIQRTQQEDSAVYLCASSPTVGEKLFFGSGTQLSVL.

J is TRBJ1-6 and V is TRBV5-1; no firm D call. Germline V gives CDR1 SGHRS, CDR2 YFSETQ. This CDR3 contains 16 residues. Deletions cut 2 bases from V and 8 bases from J, with 17 bases between. The CDR3, as DNA: TGCGCCAGCAGCTTAGGGCGCCTAGCTGGGGATTCACCCCTCCACTTT. It codes for CASSLGRLAGDSPLHF.

The rearrangement links TRBV29-1 to TRBJ2-7; D call uncertain. Germline V lookup: CDR1 SQVTM, CDR2 ANQGSEA. The CDR3 is 10 residues long. In DNA, the CDR3 is TGCAGAGCCGTGGTAGGGGAGCAGTACGTC. It encodes CRAVVGEQYV.

A remark on this clone: At one end, the junction sequence differs from germline, possibly due to a read error. Other DNA sequences of this sample code for an identical CDR3. The V call is TRBV4-1, the J call TRBJ2-5; D may be TRBD1 or TRBD2 (5 bases each). The CDR3 length is 16 residues. Germline assignment: CDR1 MGHRA and CDR2 YSYEKL. The CDR3 spells CASSQGLIRGDGTQYF. For the CDR3, the DNA is TGCGCTAGCAGCCAAGGCCTTATAAGAGGGGACGGGACCCAGTACTTC.

The gene calls are TRBV9 and TRBJ1-6, with TRBD1 as a possible D gene (5 bases). V was trimmed by 2 bases and J by 9 bases, leaving 6 bases between them. The germline V gene has CDR1 SGDLS and CDR2 YYNGEE. The CDR3 runs to 12 residues. CDR3 DNA: TGTGCCAGCAGCGTGGGGGTTTCACCCCTCCACTTT. As protein: CASSVGVSPLHF.

CDR3 region: CASSDDTGIGGYTF. The CDR3 coding sequence is TGTGCCAGCAGTGACGACACAGGGATCGGTGGCTACACCTTC. The chain recombines TRBV6-4 with TRBJ1-2, with D possibly matching TRBD1 (6 bases). Trimming cost V 2 bases and J 7 bases, with 14 bases left between them. CDR3 size: 14 residues. The germline V gene encodes CDR1 MRHNA and CDR2 SNTAGT.

This chain links TRBV7-2 with TRBJ2-7; 11 bases map to TRBD1. The CDR3 length is 13 residues. From germline, CDR1 is SGHTA and CDR2 FQGNSA. With 3 bases clipped from V and 6 bases from J, the junction kept 1 base outside the gene matches. The CDR3 region has the DNA TGTGCCAGCAGCTTCGGGACAGGGGGCGAGCAGTACGTC. It translates to CASSFGTGGEQYV.

J is TRBJ1-5 and V is TRBV6-5, with D unresolved. Trimming took 6 bases from V and 7 from J, leaving 13 bases between them. CDR3 size: 13 residues. Germline loops: CDR1 MNHEY, CDR2 SVGAGI. CDR3 in amino acids: CASSGPSRQPQHF. For the CDR3, the DNA is TGTGCCAGCAGCGGTCCGTCTCGGCAGCCCCAGCATTTT.

The rearrangement uses TRBV5-4 and TRBJ1-2, with a possible D match to TRBD1 (5 bases). The CDR3 loop spans 15 amino acids. The V end was cut by 0 bases, the J end by 4 bases, with 13 bases between. CDR1 SGHNT and CDR2 YYREEE come from the germline V gene (reference sequence). CDR3 nucleotide sequence: TGTGCCAGCAGCTTGGTCGGGGGGGGTAGCTATGGCTACACCTTC. Translating gives CASSLVGGGSYGYTF.

The V and J genes are TRBV6-6 and TRBJ2-5; no clear D. Germline CDR1 MNHNY, CDR2 SVGAGI (reference sequence). Trimming pared 6 bases from V and 0 bases from J, leaving 17 bases between. The CDR3 totals 16 residues. The CDR3 loop is CASRGKRMGYQETQYF. In nucleotides, the CDR3 is TGTGCCAGCAGGGGTAAGAGAATGGGTTACCAAGAGACCCAGTACTTC.

The J gene is TRBJ1-3, the V gene TRBV29-1; D not resolved. Germline values: CDR1 SQVTM, CDR2 ANQGSEA. The CDR3 runs to 15 residues. V shed 1 base and J shed 0 bases, with 10 bases lying between them. CDR3 nucleotides: TGCAGCGTTGAAGTAAGGGCCGGCTCTGGAAACACCATATATTTT. Translation: CSVEVRAGSGNTIYF.

The V gene is TRBV11-3, the J gene TRBJ1-1; tentatively, D is TRBD1 (5 bases). Germline lookup yields CDR1 SGHNT and CDR2 YENEEA. V lost 3 bases and J 4 bases, leaving 12 bases between the germline ends. This CDR3 is built from 14 residues. In DNA form, the CDR3 reads TGTGCCAGCAGCTTGGGGGGAGTGAGCACTGAAGCTTTCTTT. This translates into CASSLGGVSTEAFF.

This sequence joins TRBV29-1 and TRBJ2-3; no definite D call. Germline V lookup: CDR1 SQVTM, CDR2 ANQGSEA. The V gene lost 7 bases and the J gene lost 0 bases, with 11 bases spanning the gap. This CDR3 contains 13 residues. The chain's CDR3 is CSAATDSTDTQYF. The CDR3, as DNA: TGCAGCGCCGCAACTGACAGCACAGATACGCAGTATTTT.

The gene calls are TRBV28 and TRBJ2-2, with 8 bases matching TRBD2. The CDR3 covers 15 residues. Trimming removed 2 bases from V and 4 bases from J; junction bases left unmatched: 3. Germline CDR1 is MDHEN and CDR2 is SYDVKM. This CDR3 is CASSLLTSGTGELFF. As DNA, the CDR3 is TGTGCCAGCAGTTTACTTACTAGCGGCACCGGGGAGCTGTTTTTT.

This chain joins TRBV20-1 and TRBJ1-1; D ambiguous. V lost 8 bases and J lost 5, with 12 bases in between. CDR1 and CDR2 from the germline V gene are DFQATT and SNEGSKA (reference sequence). The CDR3 spans 11 residues. The CDR3 is CSPKGVTEAFF. Here the CDR3 DNA reads TGCAGTCCGAAGGGCGTAACTGAAGCTTTCTTT.